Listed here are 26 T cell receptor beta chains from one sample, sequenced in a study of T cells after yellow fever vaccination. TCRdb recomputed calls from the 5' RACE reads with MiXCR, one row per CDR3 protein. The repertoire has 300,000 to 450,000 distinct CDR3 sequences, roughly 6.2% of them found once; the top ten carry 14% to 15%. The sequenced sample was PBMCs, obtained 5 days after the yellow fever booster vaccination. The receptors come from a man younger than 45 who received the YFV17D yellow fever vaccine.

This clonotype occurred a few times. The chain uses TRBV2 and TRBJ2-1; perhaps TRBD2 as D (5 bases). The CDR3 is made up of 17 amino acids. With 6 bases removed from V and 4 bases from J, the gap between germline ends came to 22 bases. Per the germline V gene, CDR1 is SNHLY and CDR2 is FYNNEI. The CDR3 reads CASSPKLGDYRYNEQFF. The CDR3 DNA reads TGTGCCAGCAGCCCTAAATTGGGAGACTATCGGTACAATGAGCAGTTCTTC.

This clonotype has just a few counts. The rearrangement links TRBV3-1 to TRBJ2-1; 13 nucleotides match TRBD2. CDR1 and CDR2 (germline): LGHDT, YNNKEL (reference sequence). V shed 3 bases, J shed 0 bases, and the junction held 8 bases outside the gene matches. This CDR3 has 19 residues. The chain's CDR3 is CASSQALAGGPVSYNEQFF. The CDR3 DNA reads TGTGCCAGCAGCCAGGCACTAGCGGGAGGGCCGGTCTCCTACAATGAGCAGTTCTTC.

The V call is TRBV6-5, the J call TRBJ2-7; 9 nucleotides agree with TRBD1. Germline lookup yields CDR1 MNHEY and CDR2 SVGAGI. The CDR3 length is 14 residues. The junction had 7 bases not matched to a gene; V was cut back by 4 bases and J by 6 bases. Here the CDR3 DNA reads TGTGCCAGCAGTTTGGGGACAGGGTATGTCGAGCAGTACTTC. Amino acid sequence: CASSLGTGYVEQYF.

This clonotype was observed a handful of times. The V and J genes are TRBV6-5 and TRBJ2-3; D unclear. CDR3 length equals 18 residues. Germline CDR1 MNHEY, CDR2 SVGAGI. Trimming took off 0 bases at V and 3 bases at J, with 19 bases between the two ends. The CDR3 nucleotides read TGTGCCAGCAGTTACTCGATTGGTAGTGCCTTTGCTACAGATACGCAGTATTTT. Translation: CASSYSIGSAFATDTQYF.

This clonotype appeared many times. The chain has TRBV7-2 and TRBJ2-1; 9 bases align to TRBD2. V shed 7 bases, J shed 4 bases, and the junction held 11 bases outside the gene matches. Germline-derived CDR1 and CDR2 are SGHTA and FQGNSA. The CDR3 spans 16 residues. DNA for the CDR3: TGTGCCAGCACTAAACATTCGACTAGCGGATACAATGAGCAGTTCTTC. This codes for CASTKHSTSGYNEQFF.

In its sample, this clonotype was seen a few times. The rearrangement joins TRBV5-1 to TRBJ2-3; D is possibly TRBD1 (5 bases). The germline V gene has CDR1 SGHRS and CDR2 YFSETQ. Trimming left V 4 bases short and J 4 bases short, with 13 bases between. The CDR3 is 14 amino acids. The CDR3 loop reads CASSRSGASDTQYF. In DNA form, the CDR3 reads TGCGCCAGCAGCCGGAGTGGGGCGTCAGATACGCAGTATTTT.

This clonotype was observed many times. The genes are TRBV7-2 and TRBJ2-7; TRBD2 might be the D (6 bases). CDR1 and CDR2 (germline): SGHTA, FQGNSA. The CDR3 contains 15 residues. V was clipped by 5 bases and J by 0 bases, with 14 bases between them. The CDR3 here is CASSAKSGSSYEQYF. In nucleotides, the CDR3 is TGTGCCAGCAGCGCGAAGAGCGGGTCCTCCTACGAGCAGTACTTC.

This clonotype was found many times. Here the CDR3 reads CSVGGGTGELFF. CDR3 nucleotides: TGCAGCGTTGGGGGGGGCACCGGGGAGCTGTTTTTT. The genes are TRBV29-1 and TRBJ2-2, with TRBD2 identical over 7 bases. This CDR3 region has 12 residues. The junction had 0 bases not matched to a gene; V was cut back by 4 bases and J by 4 bases. Germline V CDR1 and CDR2: SQVTM, ANQGSEA.

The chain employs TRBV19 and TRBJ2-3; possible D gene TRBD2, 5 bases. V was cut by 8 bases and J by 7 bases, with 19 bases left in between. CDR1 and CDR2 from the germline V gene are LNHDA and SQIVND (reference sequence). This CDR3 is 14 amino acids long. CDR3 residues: CASGERSLLYTQYF. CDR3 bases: TGTGCCAGTGGAGAGCGGAGCCTATTATATACGCAGTATTTT.

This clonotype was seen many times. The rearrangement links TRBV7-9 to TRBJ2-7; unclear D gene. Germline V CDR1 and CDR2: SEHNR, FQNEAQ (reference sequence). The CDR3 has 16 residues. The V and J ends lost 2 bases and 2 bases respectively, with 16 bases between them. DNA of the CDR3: TGTGCCAGCAGCTTACTAGTGGGCCAAATAGCCTACGAGCAGTACTTC. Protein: CASSLLVGQIAYEQYF.

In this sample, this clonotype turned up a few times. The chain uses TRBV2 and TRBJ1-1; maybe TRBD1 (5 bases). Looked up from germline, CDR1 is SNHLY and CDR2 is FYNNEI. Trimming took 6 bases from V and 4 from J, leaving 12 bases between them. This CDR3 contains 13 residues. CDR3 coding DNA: TGTGCCAGCAGCTTCAGTGGGGGCACTGAAGCTTTCTTT. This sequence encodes CASSFSGGTEAFF.

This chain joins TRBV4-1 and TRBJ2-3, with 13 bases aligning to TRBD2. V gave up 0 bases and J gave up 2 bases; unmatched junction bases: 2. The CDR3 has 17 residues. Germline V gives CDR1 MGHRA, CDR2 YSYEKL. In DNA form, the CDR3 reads TGCGCCAGCAGCCAAGAAGGACTAGCGGGAGCCACAGATACGCAGTATTTT. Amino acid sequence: CASSQEGLAGATDTQYF.

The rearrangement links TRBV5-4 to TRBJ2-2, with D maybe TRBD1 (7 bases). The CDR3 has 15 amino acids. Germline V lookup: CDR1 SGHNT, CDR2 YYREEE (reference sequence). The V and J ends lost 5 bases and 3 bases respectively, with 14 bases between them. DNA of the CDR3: TGTGCCAGCAGTTCTACAGGGGAGGACACCGGGGAGCTGTTTTTT. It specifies CASSSTGEDTGELFF.

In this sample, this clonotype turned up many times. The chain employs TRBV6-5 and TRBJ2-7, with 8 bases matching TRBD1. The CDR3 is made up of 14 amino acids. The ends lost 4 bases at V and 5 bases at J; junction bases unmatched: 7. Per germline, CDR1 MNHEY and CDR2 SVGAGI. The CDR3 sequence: CASSSFRGQDEQYF. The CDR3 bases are TGTGCCAGCAGTTCCTTCAGGGGGCAGGACGAGCAGTACTTC.

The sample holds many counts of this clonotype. Here the CDR3 reads CASSITRHTGEQYF. The CDR3 DNA reads as TGTGCCAGCAGTATAACAAGACACACGGGGGAGCAGTACTTC. The chain joins TRBV12-3 or TRBV12-4 to TRBJ2-7, with D perhaps TRBD2 (5 bases). CDR3 length equals 14 residues. V was shortened by 5 bases and J by 7 bases, with 18 bases between the two germline ends.

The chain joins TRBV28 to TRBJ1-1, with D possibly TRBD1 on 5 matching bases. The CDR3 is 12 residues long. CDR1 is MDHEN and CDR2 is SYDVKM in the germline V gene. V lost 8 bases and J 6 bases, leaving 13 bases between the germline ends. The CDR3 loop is CASYEGAAEAFF. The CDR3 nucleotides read TGTGCCAGCTATGAAGGGGCGGCTGAAGCTTTCTTT. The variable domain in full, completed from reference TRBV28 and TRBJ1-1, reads DVKVTQSSRYLVKRTGEKVFLECVQDMDHENMFWYRQDPGLGLRLIYFSYDVKMKEKGDIPEGYSVSREKKERFSLILESASTNQTSMYLCASYEGAAEAFFGQGTRLTVV.

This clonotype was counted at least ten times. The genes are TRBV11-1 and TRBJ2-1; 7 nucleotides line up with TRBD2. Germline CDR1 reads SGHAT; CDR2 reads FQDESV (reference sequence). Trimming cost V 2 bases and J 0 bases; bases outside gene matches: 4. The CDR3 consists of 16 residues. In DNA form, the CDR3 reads TGTGCCAGCAGCTTATTTCGCGGGGGCTCCTACAATGAGCAGTTCTTC. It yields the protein CASSLFRGGSYNEQFF.

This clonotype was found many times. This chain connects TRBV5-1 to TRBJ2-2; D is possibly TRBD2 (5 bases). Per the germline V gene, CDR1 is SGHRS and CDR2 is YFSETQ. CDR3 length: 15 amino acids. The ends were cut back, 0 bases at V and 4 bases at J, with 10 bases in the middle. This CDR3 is CASSLDPGSTGELFF. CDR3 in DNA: TGCGCCAGCAGCTTGGATCCGGGGTCCACCGGGGAGCTGTTTTTT.

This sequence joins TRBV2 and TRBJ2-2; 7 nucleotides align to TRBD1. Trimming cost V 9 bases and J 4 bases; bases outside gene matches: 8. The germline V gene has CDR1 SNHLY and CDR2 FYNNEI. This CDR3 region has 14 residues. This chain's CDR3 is CASGATGATGELFF. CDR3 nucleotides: TGTGCCAGTGGGGCCACAGGGGCCACCGGGGAGCTGTTTTTT.

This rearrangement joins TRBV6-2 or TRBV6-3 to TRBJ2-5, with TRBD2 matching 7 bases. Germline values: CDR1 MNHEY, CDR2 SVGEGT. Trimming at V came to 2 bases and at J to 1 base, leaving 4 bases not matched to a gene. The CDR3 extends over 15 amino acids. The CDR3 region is CASSYQGLLQETQYF. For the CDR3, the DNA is TGTGCCAGCAGTTACCAGGGACTACTCCAAGAGACCCAGTACTTC.

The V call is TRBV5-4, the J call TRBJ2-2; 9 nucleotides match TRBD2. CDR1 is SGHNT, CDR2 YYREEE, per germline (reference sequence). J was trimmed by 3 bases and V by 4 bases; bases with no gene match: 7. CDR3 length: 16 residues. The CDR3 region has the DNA TGTGCCAGCAGCACCGGTGTAGCGGGAGACACCGGGGAGCTGTTTTTT. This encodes CASSTGVAGDTGELFF. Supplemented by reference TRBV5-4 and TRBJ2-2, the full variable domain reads ETGVTQSPTHLIKTRGQQVTLRCSSQSGHNTVSWYQQALGQGPQFIFQYYREEENGRGNFPPRFSGLQFPNYSSELNVNALELDDSALYLCASSTGVAGDTGELFFGEGSRLTVL.

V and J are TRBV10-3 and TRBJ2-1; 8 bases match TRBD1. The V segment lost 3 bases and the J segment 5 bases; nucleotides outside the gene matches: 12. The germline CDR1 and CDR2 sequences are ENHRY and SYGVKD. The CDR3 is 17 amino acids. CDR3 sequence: CAISDPRDRLGNNEQFF. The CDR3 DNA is TGTGCCATCAGTGACCCTAGGGACAGGTTAGGGAACAATGAGCAGTTCTTC.

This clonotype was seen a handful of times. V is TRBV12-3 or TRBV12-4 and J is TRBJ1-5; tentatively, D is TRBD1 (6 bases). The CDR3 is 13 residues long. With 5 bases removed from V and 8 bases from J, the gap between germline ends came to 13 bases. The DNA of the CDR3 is TGTGCCAGCAGTGAACAGGGAAAGGAGCCCCAGCATTTT. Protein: CASSEQGKEPQHF.

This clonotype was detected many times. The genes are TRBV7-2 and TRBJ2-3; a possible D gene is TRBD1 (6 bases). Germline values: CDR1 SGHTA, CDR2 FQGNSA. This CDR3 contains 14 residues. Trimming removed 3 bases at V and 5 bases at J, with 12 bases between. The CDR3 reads CASSFPKGVDTQYF. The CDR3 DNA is TGTGCCAGCAGCTTCCCGAAGGGGGTAGATACGCAGTATTTT.

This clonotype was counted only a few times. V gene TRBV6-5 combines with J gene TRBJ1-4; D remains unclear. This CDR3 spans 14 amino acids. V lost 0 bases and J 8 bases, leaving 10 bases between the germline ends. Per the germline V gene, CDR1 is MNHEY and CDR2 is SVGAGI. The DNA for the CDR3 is TGTGCCAGCAGTTACTCGCTGGATGGAGAAAAACTGTTTTTT. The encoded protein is CASSYSLDGEKLFF.

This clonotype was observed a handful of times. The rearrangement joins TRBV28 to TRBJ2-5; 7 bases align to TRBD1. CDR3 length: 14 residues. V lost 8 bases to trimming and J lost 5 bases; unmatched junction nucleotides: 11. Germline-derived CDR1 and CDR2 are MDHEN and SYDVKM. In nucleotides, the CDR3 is TGTGCCAGCCGCGCCCAAGGGGGCTGGGAGACCCAGTACTTC. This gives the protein CASRAQGGWETQYF.